This record looks at one T cell receptor beta chain sequence and its context. Only a few counts were recorded for this clone. Its antigen is unknown. Nothing much larger sits one base from this clone, and base qualities are not available. The data are from a study of OX40 agonist ivuxolimab in advanced cancers. Regarding the study in general: Ivuxolimab was an agonistic, fully human IgG2 monoclonal antibody directed against OX40 (CD134), a costimulatory receptor. Intravenous ivuxolimab was administered to patients every 2 weeks at six dose levels: 0.01, 0.1, 0.3, 1.5, 3 and 10 mg/kg. Of the 50 to 55 patients in dose escalation, around 19 had hepatocellular carcinoma, around 15 had melanoma, 9 had renal cell carcinoma and 9 had head and neck cancer. In the dose-escalation cohort, roughly 80% of patients were male, and the mean age was roughly 60 years, with a range of about 20 to 79. Prior anti-PD-1, anti-PD-L1 or anti-CTLA-4 therapy was permitted, and checkpoint inhibitors had been received by 40% to 50% of dose-escalation patients. Partial responses occurred in three dose-escalation patients: two with cutaneous melanoma and one with hepatocellular carcinoma. Peripheral TCRbeta sequencing was intended to test whether TCR sequence diversity was altered and clonal T-cell expansion was caused by ivuxolimab. The paper describes the monotherapy dose-escalation part (N = 52 patients) of the phase I trial of ivuxolimab.

V gives up 8 bases and J gives up 6 bases, and the segment between their germline ends measures 20 bases. Via the germline V gene, CDR1 is SQVTM and CDR2 ANQGSEA. The CDR3 has 13 amino acids, counting the end cysteine and phenylalanine. Only CDR3 DNA is held: 39 bases, read in frame from base 1. Beyond this particular receptor, the publication reports: Low levels of normalized T-cell clonal expansion were also seen in some patients who did not respond. At doses from 0.1 to 3.0 mg/kg, clonal expansion was seen in both CD4+ and CD8+ blood T cells between baseline and week 6. The antigen specificity of the clonally expanded peripheral T cells was not determined. In partial responders in the 0.1-3.0 mg/kg groups, normalized peripheral clonal expansion was found to be among the lowest, especially among CD8+ T cells. On average, CD8+ T cells showed more expanded clones than CD4+ T cells after ivuxolimab.

Genomic DNA was isolated from the sorted cells so that the TCRbeta CDR3 region could be sequenced. The immunoSEQ Assay was used to sequence the TCRbeta CDR3 regions. The source is immuneACCESS, and TCRdb retained only in-frame sequences with V and J called. Part of the clones is not carried over; for the studies checked, unresolved V genes explain less than half of this, and the remainder is unexplained. The sample includes 40,000 to 55,000 clones, with roughly 91% observed a single time. Roughly 22% of the sample rests with the top ten. Patients with autoimmune disease history or receiving systemic immunosuppression were excluded from the trial. Peripheral blood for TCR sequencing was collected from all dose cohorts at baseline, on cycle 4 day 1, and on cycle 7 day 1. Samples came from an open-label, multicenter, first-in-human phase I dose-escalation trial of ivuxolimab. Adults with locally advanced or metastatic melanoma, renal cell, hepatocellular, or head and neck squamous cell carcinoma were enrolled in the trial. Before TCR sequencing, CD4+ and CD8+ T cells were separately sorted from peripheral blood.

The TCR originated in an adult with an advanced solid tumor such as melanoma, head and neck, liver or kidney cancer. The source material was CD4+ or CD8+ T cells sorted from blood, sampled in a trial of the OX40 agonist ivuxolimab. The chain was built from TRBV29-1 and TRBJ2-7; no D gene is confidently identified. The nucleotide sequence is TGCAGCACCTCGGTTGCTACTACGGGCGAGCAGTACTTC. This is translated as CSTSVATTGEQYF.